These T cell receptor beta chains were read from a single sample in a study of shared clonotypes between healthy human individuals. TCRdb's table, derived via immunoSEQ multiplex PCR, lists solely in-frame clones and lacks some. The table has under 2,000,000 clones, about 95% seen once; the top ten hold around 1%. The sequenced material came from naive CD8+ T cells sorted from blood. These receptors all come from a man younger than 30 in good health. Each CDR3 is given with its conserved first and last residue. Fields, in order: CDR3 length, J gene, clone size, V gene, D gene, CDR3 protein, CDR3 DNA. The D gene is left open where the match is weak. Clone size is not always given. Where it is, it says once, few, many or a class for expanded clones.

14	TRBJ1-2	NA	TRBV30	NA	CAWSEQATHYGYTF	TGTGCCTGGAGTGAACAGGCTACGCATTATGGCTACACCTTC
14	TRBJ2-3	NA	TRBV7-8	TRBD2	CASSFLAGTDTQYF	TGTGCCAGCAGCTTCCTAGCGGGCACAGATACGCAGTATTTT
15	TRBJ2-1	NA	TRBV7-9	TRBD2	CASTTSGSSYNEQFF	TGTGCCAGCACGACTAGCGGGAGCTCCTACAATGAGCAGTTCTTC
16	TRBJ2-1	NA	TRBV19	NA	CASSLNGPPPYNEQFF	TGTGCCAGTAGTTTAAACGGTCCCCCTCCCTACAATGAGCAGTTCTTC
15	TRBJ1-1	NA	TRBV7-9	NA	CASSQQAGLGTEAFF	TGTGCCAGCAGCCAACAGGCGGGATTGGGTACTGAAGCTTTCTTT
17	TRBJ2-1	NA	TRBV7-9	TRBD2	CASSLRPGTSGREEQFF	TGTGCCAGCAGCTTACGCCCTGGGACTAGCGGGAGGGAGGAGCAGTTCTTC
15	TRBJ2-3	NA	TRBV4-3	NA	CASSQDGVSTDTQYF	TGCGCCAGCAGCCAAGATGGGGTTAGCACAGATACGCAGTATTTT
14	TRBJ1-4	NA	TRBV5-1	NA	CASSLRTLKEKLFF	TGCGCCAGCAGCTTGCGCACGCTGAAAGAAAAACTGTTTTTT
14	TRBJ2-7	NA	TRBV9	TRBD2	CASSVEGLVSEQYF	TGTGCCAGCAGCGTAGAGGGACTAGTATCCGAGCAGTACTTC
13	TRBJ1-2	once	TRBV28	NA	CASSLYEGIGYTF	TGTGCCAGCAGTTTATACGAGGGGATTGGCTACACCTTC
15	TRBJ2-3	NA	TRBV4-1	TRBD1	CASSQATGVPDTQYF	TGCGCCAGCAGCCAAGCGACAGGGGTCCCAGATACGCAGTATTTT
16	TRBJ2-6	NA	TRBV29-1	NA	CSAIVSGDAGANVLTF	TGCAGCGCCATAGTGTCAGGGGACGCTGGGGCCAACGTCCTGACTTTC
15	TRBJ2-1	NA	TRBV30	NA	CAWSVDGQPYNEQFF	TGTGCCTGGAGTGTAGATGGACAGCCCTACAATGAGCAGTTCTTC
14	TRBJ2-7	NA	TRBV28	TRBD1	CASSLRTGVYEQYF	TGTGCCAGCAGTTTAAGGACAGGGGTCTACGAGCAGTACTTC
18	TRBJ2-3	NA	TRBV2	TRBD2	CASIARTSGAEVVDTQYF	TGTGCCAGCATTGCAAGGACTAGCGGGGCGGAAGTAGTAGATACGCAGTATTTT
13	TRBJ2-7	NA	TRBV5-6	NA	CASSPGPNYEQYF	TGTGCCAGCAGCCCGGGTCCGAACTACGAGCAGTACTTC
16	TRBJ1-1	NA	TRBV7-6	NA	CASSLGRGTGHTEAFF	TGTGCCAGCAGCTTAGGGCGGGGTACTGGCCACACTGAAGCTTTCTTT
16	TRBJ1-3	NA	TRBV6-1	NA	CASSEVGEGAGNTIYF	TGTGCCAGCAGTGAAGTGGGGGAGGGCGCGGGAAACACCATATATTTT
15	TRBJ1-5	NA	TRBV5-8	NA	CASSLVGVGRQPQHF	TGTGCCAGCAGCTTGGTAGGGGTCGGGCGTCAGCCCCAGCATTTT
15	TRBJ2-7	NA	TRBV2	NA	CASSDARGGNYEQYF	TGTGCCAGCAGTGACGCACGGGGCGGAAACTACGAGCAGTACTTC
16	TRBJ2-1	NA	TRBV7-8	NA	CASSSLSGGSYNEQFF	TGTGCCAGCAGCTCCCTCTCCGGGGGCTCCTACAATGAGCAGTTCTTC
13	TRBJ1-2	NA	TRBV6-1	NA	CASREEADYGYTF	TGTGCCAGCAGAGAAGAGGCGGACTATGGCTACACCTTC
12	TRBJ1-2	NA	TRBV29-1	TRBD1	CSVVTGDYGYTF	TGCAGCGTCGTGACAGGGGACTATGGCTACACCTTC
13	TRBJ1-2	NA	TRBV19	NA	CASSINTYLGYTF	TGTGCCAGTAGTATAAATACTTATCTTGGCTACACCTTC
16	TRBJ2-7	NA	TRBV4-1	TRBD1	CASSQLRGQGDHEQYF	TGCGCCAGCAGCCAACTCCGGGGACAGGGGGACCACGAGCAGTACTTC
14	TRBJ2-7	NA	TRBV5-8	NA	CASSLALGFDEQYF	TGTGCCAGCAGCTTGGCCCTCGGATTCGACGAGCAGTACTTC
13	TRBJ2-1	NA	TRBV27	NA	CASSFLGGHEQFF	TGTGCCAGCAGTTTTTTGGGGGGACATGAGCAGTTCTTC
17	TRBJ2-7	NA	TRBV2	TRBD2	CASSEGTSGFRTYEQYF	TGTGCCAGCAGCGAGGGGACTAGCGGGTTTAGGACCTACGAGCAGTACTTC
15	TRBJ2-1	NA	TRBV27	TRBD1	CASSPVQGAYNEQFF	TGTGCCAGCAGCCCCGTCCAGGGGGCCTACAATGAGCAGTTCTTC
14	TRBJ2-3	NA	TRBV9	NA	CASSVETGTDTQYF	TGTGCCAGCAGCGTAGAGACAGGCACAGATACGCAGTATTTT
12	TRBJ2-1	NA	TRBV11-3	NA	CASASGGHEQFF	TGTGCCAGCGCTTCAGGGGGGCATGAGCAGTTCTTC
15	TRBJ1-1	NA	TRBV11-2	TRBD1	CASSESVGTGTEAFF	TGTGCCAGCAGCGAATCAGTCGGGACAGGCACTGAAGCTTTCTTT
15	TRBJ2-1	NA	TRBV30	NA	CAWSYGASSHNEQFF	TGTGCCTGGAGTTATGGCGCCTCGAGCCACAATGAGCAGTTCTTC
16	TRBJ2-2	NA	TRBV27	TRBD1	CASSLFYGQGAGELFF	TGTGCCAGCAGTTTATTTTACGGACAGGGGGCCGGGGAGCTGTTTTTT
15	TRBJ2-7	NA	TRBV11-2	TRBD1	CASSHYRDSYYEQYF	TGTGCCAGCAGCCATTACCGGGACAGTTACTACGAGCAGTACTTC
17	TRBJ2-1	NA	TRBV7-6	TRBD2	CASSLVSGTSEYNEQFF	TGTGCCAGCAGCTTAGTGTCCGGGACTAGCGAATACAATGAGCAGTTCTTC
15	TRBJ1-1	NA	TRBV5-4	NA	CASSLLGLENTEAFF	TGTGCCAGCAGCTTGTTAGGGCTGGAGAACACTGAAGCTTTCTTT
15	TRBJ2-3	NA	TRBV9	TRBD2	CASSVSGIAADTQYF	TGTGCCAGCAGCGTTAGCGGGATAGCGGCAGATACGCAGTATTTT
14	TRBJ2-1	NA	TRBV6-6	TRBD2	CASSLAGGPGEQFF	TGTGCCAGCAGTCTAGCGGGGGGGCCAGGTGAGCAGTTCTTC
11	TRBJ1-1	NA	TRBV27	NA	CASGQGTEAFF	TGTGCCAGCGGGCAGGGAACTGAAGCTTTCTTT
13	TRBJ2-7	NA	TRBV27	NA	CASAEQEKYEQYF	TGTGCCAGCGCCGAACAAGAGAAATACGAGCAGTACTTC
14	TRBJ1-5	NA	TRBV28	TRBD1	CASRSDRGNQPQHF	TGTGCCAGCAGGTCTGACAGGGGCAATCAGCCCCAGCATTTT
16	TRBJ2-7	NA	TRBV6-5	NA	CASSYSGRLSSYEQYF	TGTGCCAGCAGTTACTCCGGACGGCTCAGCTCCTACGAGCAGTACTTC
14	TRBJ1-2	NA	TRBV27	NA	CASSSVSSNYGYTF	TGTGCCAGTTCTTCAGTGTCGTCTAACTATGGCTACACCTTC
15	TRBJ2-3	NA	TRBV10-3	NA	CAIRGADLRTDTQYF	TGTGCCATCAGGGGAGCAGACCTACGCACAGATACGCAGTATTTT
12	TRBJ2-7	NA	TRBV10-2	NA	CASSVYGYEQYF	TGCGCCAGCAGTGTCTATGGTTACGAGCAGTACTTC
16	TRBJ2-7	NA	TRBV4-1	TRBD1	CASSQRTGTGYYEQYF	TGCGCCAGCAGCCAGAGAACCGGGACAGGGTACTACGAGCAGTACTTC
17	TRBJ2-7	once	TRBV5-1	NA	CASRYGGAGASSYEQYF	TGCGCCAGCAGATATGGTGGCGCGGGGGCCAGCTCCTACGAGCAGTACTTC
17	TRBJ2-7	NA	TRBV5-5	TRBD1	CARHGDRGFLGLYEQYF	TGTGCCAGGCACGGGGACAGGGGCTTCCTGGGGCTTTACGAGCAGTACTTC
16	TRBJ2-3	NA	TRBV6-4	NA	CASSDFATLSYDTQYF	TGTGCCAGCAGTGACTTTGCGACTTTATCCTACGATACGCAGTATTTT
11	TRBJ1-1	NA	TRBV30	NA	CAWGRNTEAFF	TGTGCCTGGGGGAGGAACACTGAAGCTTTCTTT